This paragraph covers one T cell receptor beta chain sequence. Its antigen specificity is not known. No per-base quality is available; no much larger clone lies one base away. This sample is drawn from a study of identical twins (dated by TCRdb to between 2015 and 2016). In the study overall: To test whether fetal clonotypes persist, this study deep-sequenced TCR alpha and beta repertoires from monozygotic twins, from unrelated adults of various ages, and from cord blood. To rule out contamination, replicate twin experiments were performed at different times with different library preparation protocols. What the authors observed across the whole study: Invariant T cells such as MAIT and iNKT could partly confound zero-insertion analyses, although diverse VJ usage argued against such confounding for most clonotypes. Out-of-frame TCR alpha sharing in monozygotic twins was systematically underestimated by recombination models, whereas sharing between unrelated individuals was in agreement with the recombination models. In beta out-of-frame sequences, excess twin sharing was weaker, because having fewer shared sequences lowered the signal-to-noise ratio. Conclusions relied on cross-sectional statistical analysis, since the same donors could not be followed over many years. Out-of-frame TCR alpha sequences shared between twins showed an excess of low generation-probability sequences compared with coincidental sharing between unrelated individuals. Abundant cord blood beta clonotypes carried fewer insertions; young adult naive repertoires showed a weaker similar trend, while memory repertoires showed none.

Only healthy Caucasian donors were included. Three pairs of female monozygotic twins, all aged roughly 18 to 30 years, made up the twin cohort. Peripheral blood mononuclear cells were used as the source from which RNA for TCR libraries was isolated. Receptor amplification or capture employed 5' RACE. Sequenced on an Illumina HiSeq 2000. Template switching added a universal primer binding site, and the final cDNA carried a unique molecular identifier that allowed TCR cDNA molecules to be counted accurately. First-strand cDNA for TCR alpha and beta chains was synthesized from specific primers in the conserved constant-segment region. To control for contamination, every cDNA library was double barcoded, receiving both a SMART-Mk sample barcode and Illumina barcodes. TruSeq adapter sequences, together with Illumina sample barcodes, were added in two successive PCR steps. The Illumina HiSeq platform was used with custom primers to sequence TCR alpha and beta cDNA libraries. The original methods were these. MiGEC was used to process raw reads and extract unique molecular identifiers, and MiXCR was used to find CDR3 positions. For each individual, recombination models were inferred using an EM algorithm with the repgenHMM and IGoR tools. The analysis of shared clonotypes was done with the tcR package in R, with sharing normalized by the product of cloneset sizes. To study raw recombination without the effects of thymic and clonal selection, out-of-frame nonproductive sequences were analyzed. TCRdb ran its own pipeline on the public reads, namely fastp trimming at Q25 and MiXCR clone calling, and kept in-frame beta chains. Each entry is one CDR3 protein sequence, shown with its most common DNA and genes. For this entry, the V and J calls and clone size follow TCRdb and not the study's own pipeline. The sample table records 570,000 or so distinct CDR3 sequences; 9% to 10% of these occur just once. The top ten clonotypes cover 2.5% to 3.5% of the sample.

These data were also filed under a second study, of yellow fever vaccine responses in identical twins. In that second paper, the authors write: According to the authors, the vaccine-induced T cell response in identical twins seemed to be partly convergent and partly specific to each individual. In identical twins, the study followed T cell clones that responded to the vaccine with precision.

The clonotype was recovered from a woman between 18 and 30 years old in good health. The source material was PBMCs.

DNA sequence: TGCAGTGCCCGACAGGGAAACTACGAGCAGTACTTC. The encoded protein is CSARQGNYEQYF. Recombination linked TRBV20-1 to TRBJ2-7, with 7 bases aligning to TRBD1. Trimming accounts for 6 bases at V and 3 bases at J, while the number of junction bases matched to no gene is 5. There are 12 amino acids in the CDR3, from cysteine to phenylalanine inclusive. The only DNA kept is the CDR3, 36 bases in frame from the first base. Reading the germline V gene (reference sequence) gives CDR1 DFQATT and CDR2 SNEGSKA.